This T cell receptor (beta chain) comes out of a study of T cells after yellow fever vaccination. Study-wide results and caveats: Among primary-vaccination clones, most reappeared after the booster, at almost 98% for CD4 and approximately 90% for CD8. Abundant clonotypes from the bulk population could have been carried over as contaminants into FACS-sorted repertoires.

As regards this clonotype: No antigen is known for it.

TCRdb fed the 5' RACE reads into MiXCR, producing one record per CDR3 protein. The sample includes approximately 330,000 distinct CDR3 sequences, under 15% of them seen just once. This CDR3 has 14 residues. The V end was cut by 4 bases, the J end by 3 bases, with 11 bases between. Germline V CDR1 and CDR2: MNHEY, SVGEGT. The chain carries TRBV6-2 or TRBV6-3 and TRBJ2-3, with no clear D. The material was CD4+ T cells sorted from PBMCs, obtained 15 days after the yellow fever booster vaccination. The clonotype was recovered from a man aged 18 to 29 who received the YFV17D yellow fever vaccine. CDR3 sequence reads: CASSSPSRTDTQYF. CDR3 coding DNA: TGTGCCAGCAGTTCTCCCTCGCGGACAGATACGCAGTATTTT.